This T cell receptor beta chain was identified during a study of type 1 regulatory T cells. Study-wide background: This in vitro CD4 product, T-allo10, is enriched for Tr1 cells and alloantigen-specific.

The CDR3 has 15 amino acids. The V end lost 0 bases, the J end lost 2 bases, and 14 bases lay between the germline ends. CDR1 is DFQATT, CDR2 SNEGSKA, per germline (reference sequence). TCRdb passed the reads through MiXCR, listing each CDR3 protein once. The sample contains about 100,000 distinct CDR3 sequences, about 28% of which appear only once. This clonotype was counted a few times. This clonotype was obtained from a human donor in good health. The chain uses TRBV20-1 and TRBJ2-7; no clear D gene. The sequenced sample consisted of CD4+ T cells, either the whole sample or a sorted fraction (not recorded which). As DNA, the CDR3 is TGCAGTGCTAGAGACCCAGGTACACCGACCTACGAGCAGTACTTC. Its protein is CSARDPGTPTYEQYF.